The T cell receptor beta chain described here comes from a study of blood T cell repertoires in COVID-19. In the study overall: The United States, Italy and Spain supplied acute and convalescent COVID-19 samples. The analysed material was cDNA or gDNA that came from T cells, B-cell-depleted T cells, or PBMCs.

As originally analysed: Estimation of nucleated cell counts relied on the amplification of reference gene primers. Clones were sequenced by immunoSEQ multiplex PCR, and TCRdb holds only the in-frame ones, with some missing. The V and J calls and clone size were taken over from that table, and D and trimming were inferred from the DNA. The table has roughly 120,000 clones, 88% seen once. Trimming shortened V by 2 bases and J by 3 bases, and 16 bases separated the two germline ends. Germline values: CDR1 SNHLY, CDR2 FYNNEI. The CDR3 is made up of 16 amino acids. The sample taken for sequencing was peripheral blood. The chain combines TRBV2 with TRBJ1-2; possibly TRBD1 for D (5 bases). This sequence originates from a woman aged 50 to 65 with acute or convalescent COVID-19. The CDR3 region is CASSETRGQGDYGYTF. The CDR3 bases are TGTGCCAGCAGTGAAACCCGTGGGCAGGGCGACTATGGCTACACCTTC. The complete variable domain, with remaining parts taken from reference TRBV2 and TRBJ1-2, reads EPEVTQTPSHQVTQMGQEVILRCVPISNHLYFYWYRQILGQKVEFLVSFYNNEISEKSEIFDDQFSVERPDGSNFTLKIRSTKLEDSAMYFCASSETRGQGDYGYTFGSGTRLTVV.